This T cell receptor (beta chain) was sequenced for a study of blood T cell repertoires in COVID-19 (dated by TCRdb to the early 2020s). Background for the entire study: Collaborator samples came from the United States, Italy and Spain and covered acute and convalescent phases of COVID-19. The material from the prospective study consisted of cDNA or gDNA derived from T cells, B-cell-depleted T cells, or PBMCs. The dataset comprised deeply sampled blood TCRbeta repertoires from subjects exposed to, actively infected with, or recovered from COVID-19. The repertoires were released in a freely available public database meant as a resource for research on the immune response to SARS-CoV-2. Samples came from the ongoing ImmuneRACE study (first 160 participants) plus 1,254 subjects from 6 global collaborators. Nearly every sample came with metadata listing a de-identified subject ID, COVID-19 status, age in years and sex. Where available, HLA class I and class II types were obtained from metadata supplied by the sample provider rather than from assay-based typing.

TCRbeta CDR3 regions were amplified from genomic DNA by means of the immunoSEQ Assay, a bias-controlled multiplex PCR. For the original study's pipeline: Within the assay, amplification of reference gene primers was used to estimate how many nucleated cells each sample contained. To quantify the absolute abundance of each unique TCRbeta CDR3 rearrangement, sequence reads were collapsed and filtered. For each sample, productive Simpson clonality was calculated as the square root of Simpson's diversity index across productive rearrangements. TCRdb mirrors the immuneACCESS table, restricted to in-frame sequences. Some clones are absent from its copies; in checked studies, under half trace to an unresolved V gene, and the reason for the others is unknown. V and J calls plus clone size are reproduced from that table; the DNA served to infer D and trimming. This sample comprises some 66,000 clones, approximately 90% of them detected only once. Around 6.7% of the sample is in the top ten clones.

Concerning this clone itself: Which antigen it targets is not known. Base qualities were left out, and no much larger clone turns up one base away.

Collaborating institutions collected whole blood in K2EDTA tubes following their own protocols. For TCRbeta analysis, collaborators shipped samples in one of three forms: frozen whole blood, isolated PBMCs, or DNA extracted from either of those sample types. Paper-wide results and their limitations: Clinical and demographic metadata were provided uncurated, with the amount varying by source and participant.

CDR1 is given as WSHSY and CDR2 as SAAADI, both from the germline V gene. V is cut by 8 bases and J by 4 bases, and the space between the germline ends is 17 bases. There are 14 amino acids in the CDR3, from cysteine to phenylalanine inclusive. The entry retains the CDR3 DNA only, 42 bases that are in frame from base 1. The sequence was collected from a human donor in a cohort sampled during active COVID-19. The chain was built from TRBV10-2 and TRBJ1-1, with the D gene not clear enough to name. Sequencing was performed on peripheral blood. The sequenced DNA is TGCGCCAGCGACCCGGGGAGAGGAAGCACTGAAGCTTTCTTT. Its protein product is CASDPGRGSTEAFF.